The count of the clone carrying this TCR beta chain is one. The entry originates in a study of blood T cell repertoires in COVID-19. Data came from immunoSEQ multiplex PCR; TCRdb stores just in-frame clones and leaves some out. The table shows some 250,000 clones, with about four fifths occurring only once. The CDR3 length is 16 residues. After removal of 4 bases from V and 2 bases from J, the junction contained 7 bases not matched to a gene. CDR1 and CDR2 from the germline V gene are SGHTS and YDEGEE. The rearrangement joins TRBV5-8 to TRBJ2-3, with 10 positions matching TRBD2. Specimen: peripheral blood. This sequence was found in an elderly woman with acute or convalescent COVID-19. The CDR3 bases are TGTGCCAGCAGCGCGAGGACTAGCGGATTCACAGATACGCAGTATTTT. This encodes CASSARTSGFTDTQYF.